This T cell receptor beta chain was captured by sequencing in a study of T cell responses to AZD1222 COVID-19 vaccine. Overall study results and limits: Donors skewed white British and female; clonal diversity was possibly underestimated.

A note on this clone: The antigen remains undetermined.

The CDR3 has 15 residues. Germline-derived CDR1 and CDR2 are SGHRS and YFSETQ. V was pared by 4 bases and J by 2 bases, with 5 bases of the junction left unmatched. Sequencing was performed with immunoSEQ multiplex PCR; in TCRdb, only in-frame clones are kept and a portion is missing. This sample has about 190,000 clones, with roughly 88% found just once. The chain has TRBV5-1 and TRBJ2-7, with 11 bases fitting TRBD2. This receptor was obtained from an adult in good health. The sequencing here drew on peripheral blood, taken on day 0 of AZD1222 vaccination. The CDR3 DNA sequence: TGCGCCAGCAGCGCGGGGACTAGCGGCCCCTACGAGCAGTACTTC. As protein: CASSAGTSGPYEQYF.